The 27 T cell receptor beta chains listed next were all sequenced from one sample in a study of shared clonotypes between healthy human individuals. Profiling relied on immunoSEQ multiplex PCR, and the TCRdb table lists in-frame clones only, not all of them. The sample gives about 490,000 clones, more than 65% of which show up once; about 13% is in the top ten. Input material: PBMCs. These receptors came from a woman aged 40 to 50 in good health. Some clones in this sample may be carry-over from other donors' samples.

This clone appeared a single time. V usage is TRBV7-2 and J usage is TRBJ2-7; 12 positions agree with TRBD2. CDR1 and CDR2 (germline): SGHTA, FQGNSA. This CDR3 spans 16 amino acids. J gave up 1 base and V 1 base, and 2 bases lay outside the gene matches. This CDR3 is CASSLEGTSGSYEQYF. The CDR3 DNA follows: TGTGCCAGCAGCTTAGAAGGGACTAGCGGGTCCTACGAGCAGTACTTC.

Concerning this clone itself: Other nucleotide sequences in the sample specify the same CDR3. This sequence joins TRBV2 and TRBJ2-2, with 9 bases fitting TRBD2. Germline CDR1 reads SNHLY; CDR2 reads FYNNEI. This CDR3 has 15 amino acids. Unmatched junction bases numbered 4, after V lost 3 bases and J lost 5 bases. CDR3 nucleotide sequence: TGTGCCAGCAGTGACCGGCTAGCGGGGACCGGGGAGCTGTTTTTT. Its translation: CASSDRLAGTGELFF. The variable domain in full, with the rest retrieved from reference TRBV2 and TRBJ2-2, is EPEVTQTPSHQVTQMGQEVILRCVPISNHLYFYWYRQILGQKVEFLVSFYNNEISEKSEIFDDQFSVERPDGSNFTLKIRSTKLEDSAMYFCASSDRLAGTGELFFGEGSRLTVL.

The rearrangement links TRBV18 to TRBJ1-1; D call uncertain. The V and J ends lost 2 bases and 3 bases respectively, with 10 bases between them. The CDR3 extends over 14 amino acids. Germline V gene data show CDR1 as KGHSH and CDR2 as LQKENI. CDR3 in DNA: TGTGCCAGCTCACCAGTCACGGTCGACACTGAAGCTTTCTTT. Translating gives CASSPVTVDTEAFF. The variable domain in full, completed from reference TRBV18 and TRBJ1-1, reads NAGVMQNPRHLVRRRGQEARLRCSPMKGHSHVYWYRQLPEEGLKFMVYLQKENIIDESGMPKERFSAEFPKEGPSILRIQQVVRGDSAAYFCASSPVTVDTEAFFGQGTRLTVV.

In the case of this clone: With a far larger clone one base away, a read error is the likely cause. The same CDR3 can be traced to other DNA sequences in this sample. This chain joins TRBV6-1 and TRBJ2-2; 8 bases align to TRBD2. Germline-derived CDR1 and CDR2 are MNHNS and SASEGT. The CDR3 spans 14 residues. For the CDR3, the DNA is TGCGCCAGCAGGGGACTAGTAAACACCGGGGAGCTGTTTTTT. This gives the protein CASRGLVNTGELFF.

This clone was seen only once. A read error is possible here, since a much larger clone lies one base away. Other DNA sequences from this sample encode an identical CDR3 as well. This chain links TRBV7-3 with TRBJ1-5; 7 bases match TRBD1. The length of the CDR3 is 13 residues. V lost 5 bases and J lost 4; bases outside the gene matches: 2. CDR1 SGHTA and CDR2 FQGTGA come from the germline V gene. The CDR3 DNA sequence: TGTGCCAGCAGCCGGGACAGAAATCAGCCCCAGCATTTT. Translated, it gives CASSRDRNQPQHF.

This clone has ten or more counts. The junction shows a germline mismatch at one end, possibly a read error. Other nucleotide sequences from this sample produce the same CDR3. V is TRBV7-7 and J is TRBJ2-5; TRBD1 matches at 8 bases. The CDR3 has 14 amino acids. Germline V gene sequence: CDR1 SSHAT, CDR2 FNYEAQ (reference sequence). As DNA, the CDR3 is TGTGCTAGCAGCTCAATGCAGGGGGCTGAGACCCAGTACTTC. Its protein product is CASSSMQGAETQYF.

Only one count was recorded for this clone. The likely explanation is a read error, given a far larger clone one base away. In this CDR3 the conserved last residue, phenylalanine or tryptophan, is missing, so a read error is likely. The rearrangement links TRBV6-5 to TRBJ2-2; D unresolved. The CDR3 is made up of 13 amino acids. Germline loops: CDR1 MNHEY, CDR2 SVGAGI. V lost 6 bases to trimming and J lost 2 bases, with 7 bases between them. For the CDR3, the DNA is TGTGCCAGCAGGGCCCACAACACCGGGGAGCTGTTTCTT. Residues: CASRAHNTGELFL.

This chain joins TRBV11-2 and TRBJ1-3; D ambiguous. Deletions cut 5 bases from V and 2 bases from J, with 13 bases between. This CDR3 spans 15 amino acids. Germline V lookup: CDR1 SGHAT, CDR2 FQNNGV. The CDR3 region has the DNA TGTGCCAGCAGCCCCCACGTAGTAGCTGGAAACACCATATATTTT. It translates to CASSPHVVAGNTIYF. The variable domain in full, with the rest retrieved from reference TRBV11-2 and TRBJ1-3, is EAGVAQSPRYKIIEKRQSVAFWCNPISGHATLYWYQQILGQGPKLLIQFQNNGVVDDSQLPKDRFSAERLKGVDSTLKIQPAKLEDSAVYLCASSPHVVAGNTIYFGEGSWLTVV.

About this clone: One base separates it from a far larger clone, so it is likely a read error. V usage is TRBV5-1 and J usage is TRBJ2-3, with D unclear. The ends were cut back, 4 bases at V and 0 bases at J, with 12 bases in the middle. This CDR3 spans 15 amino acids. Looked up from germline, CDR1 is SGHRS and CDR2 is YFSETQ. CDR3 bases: TGCGCCAGCAGCGCTGACGTACCTAGCACAGATACGCAGTATTTT. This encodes CASSADVPSTDTQYF.

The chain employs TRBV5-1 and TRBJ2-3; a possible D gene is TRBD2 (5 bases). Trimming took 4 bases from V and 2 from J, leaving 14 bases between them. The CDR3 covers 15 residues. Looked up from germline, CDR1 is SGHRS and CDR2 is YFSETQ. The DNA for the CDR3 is TGCGCCAGCAGCAGGTTAGGGAGTTTCACAGATACGCAGTATTTT. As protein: CASSRLGSFTDTQYF. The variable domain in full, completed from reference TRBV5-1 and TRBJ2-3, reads KAGVTQTPRYLIKTRGQQVTLSCSPISGHRSVSWYQQTPGQGLQFLFEYFSETQRNKGNFPGRFSGRQFSNSRSEMNVSTLELGDSALYLCASSRLGSFTDTQYFGPGTRLTVL.

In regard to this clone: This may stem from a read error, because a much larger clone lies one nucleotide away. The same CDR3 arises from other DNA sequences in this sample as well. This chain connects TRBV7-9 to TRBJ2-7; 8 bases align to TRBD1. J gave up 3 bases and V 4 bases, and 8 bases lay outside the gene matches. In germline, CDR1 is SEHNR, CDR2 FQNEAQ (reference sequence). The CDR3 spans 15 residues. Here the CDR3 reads CASSYPGQANYEQYF. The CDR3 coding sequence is TGTGCCAGCAGCTATCCGGGACAGGCGAACTACGAGCAGTACTTC.

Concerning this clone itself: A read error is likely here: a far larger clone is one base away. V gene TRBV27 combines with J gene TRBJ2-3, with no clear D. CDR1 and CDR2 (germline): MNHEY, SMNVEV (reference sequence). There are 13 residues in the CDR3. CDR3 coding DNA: TGTGCCAGCAGTCAGCGAAGCATAGATACGCAGTATTTT. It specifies CASSQRSIDTQYF.

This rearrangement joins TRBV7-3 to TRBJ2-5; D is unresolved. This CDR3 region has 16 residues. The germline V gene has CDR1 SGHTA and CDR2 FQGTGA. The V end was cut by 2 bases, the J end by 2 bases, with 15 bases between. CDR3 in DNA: TGTGCCAGCAGCTTAGTACATTCAGAGATACAAGAGACCCAGTACTTC. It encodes CASSLVHSEIQETQYF.

The CDR3 loop is CASSKLNEQFF. The CDR3 DNA reads TGTGCCAGTAGCAAACTAAATGAGCAGTTCTTC. The chain employs TRBV19 and TRBJ2-1; no definite D call. V was pared by 6 bases and J by 7 bases, with 7 bases between. The CDR3 spans 11 residues. Looked up from germline, CDR1 is LNHDA and CDR2 is SQIVND (reference sequence).

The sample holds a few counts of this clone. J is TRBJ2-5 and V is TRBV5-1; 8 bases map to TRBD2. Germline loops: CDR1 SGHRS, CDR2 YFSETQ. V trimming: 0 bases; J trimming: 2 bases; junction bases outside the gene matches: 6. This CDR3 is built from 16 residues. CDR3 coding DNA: TGCGCCAGCAGCTTGGGGCGGGAGGCGTCACAAGAGACCCAGTACTTC. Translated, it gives CASSLGREASQETQYF.

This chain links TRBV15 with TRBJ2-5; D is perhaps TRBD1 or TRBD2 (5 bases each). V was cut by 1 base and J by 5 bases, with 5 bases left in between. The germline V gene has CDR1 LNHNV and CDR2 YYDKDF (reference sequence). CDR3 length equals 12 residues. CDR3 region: CATSRGGETQYF. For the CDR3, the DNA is TGTGCCACCAGCAGAGGGGGGGAGACCCAGTACTTC.

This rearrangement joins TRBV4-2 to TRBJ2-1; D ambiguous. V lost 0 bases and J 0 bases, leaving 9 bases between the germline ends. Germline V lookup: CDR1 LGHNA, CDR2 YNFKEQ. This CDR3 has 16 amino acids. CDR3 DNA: TGTGCCAGCAGCCAAGATTTCATGATCTCCTACAATGAGCAGTTCTTC. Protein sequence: CASSQDFMISYNEQFF.

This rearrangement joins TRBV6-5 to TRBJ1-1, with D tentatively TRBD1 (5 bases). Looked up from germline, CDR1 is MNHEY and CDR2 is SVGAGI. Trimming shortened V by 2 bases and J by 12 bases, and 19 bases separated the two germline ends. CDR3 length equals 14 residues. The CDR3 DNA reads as TGTGCCAGCAGTTACGGGGGGGAGACCGCTGAGACTTTCTTT. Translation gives CASSYGGETAETFF.

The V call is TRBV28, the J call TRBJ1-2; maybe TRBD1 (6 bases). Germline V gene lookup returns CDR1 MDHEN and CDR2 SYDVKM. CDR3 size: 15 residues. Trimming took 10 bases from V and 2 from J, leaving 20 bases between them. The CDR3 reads CATQEASGQNYGYTF. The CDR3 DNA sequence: TGTGCCACACAAGAAGCCTCCGGACAGAACTATGGCTACACCTTC.

The CDR3 is CASSLETSGNTQYF. As DNA, the CDR3 is TGCGCCAGCAGCTTGGAGACTAGCGGGAATACGCAGTATTTT. V is TRBV5-1 and J is TRBJ2-3, with TRBD2 matching 11 bases. The germline CDR1 and CDR2 sequences are SGHRS and YFSETQ. V trimming: 0 bases; J trimming: 7 bases; junction bases outside the gene matches: 1. CDR3 length: 14 residues.

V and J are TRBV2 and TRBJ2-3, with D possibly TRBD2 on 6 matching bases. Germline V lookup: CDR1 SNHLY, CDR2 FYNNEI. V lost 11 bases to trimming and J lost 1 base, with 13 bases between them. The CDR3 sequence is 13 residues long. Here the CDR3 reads CAGAPSGTDTQYF. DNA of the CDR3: TGTGCCGGTGCCCCTAGCGGCACAGATACGCAGTATTTT.

The CDR3 DNA sequence: TGTGCCAGCAGCCCCAGACAGGGCAGCAATGAGCAGTTCTTC. It yields the protein CASSPRQGSNEQFF. The chain uses TRBV7-2 and TRBJ2-1; 7 nucleotides agree with TRBD1. The junction had 7 bases not matched to a gene; V was cut back by 5 bases and J by 6 bases. In germline, CDR1 is SGHTA, CDR2 FQGNSA. The CDR3 length is 14 residues.

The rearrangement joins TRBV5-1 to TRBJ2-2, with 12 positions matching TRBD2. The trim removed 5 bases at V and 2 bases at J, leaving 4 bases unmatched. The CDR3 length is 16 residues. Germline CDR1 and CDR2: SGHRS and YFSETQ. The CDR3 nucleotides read TGCGCCAGCAGACGGACTAGCGGGGATAACACCGGGGAGCTGTTTTTT. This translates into CASRRTSGDNTGELFF.

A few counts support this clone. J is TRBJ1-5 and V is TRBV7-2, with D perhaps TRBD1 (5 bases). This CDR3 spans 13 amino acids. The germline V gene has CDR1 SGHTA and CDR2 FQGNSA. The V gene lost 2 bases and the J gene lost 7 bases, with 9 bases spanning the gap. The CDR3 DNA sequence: TGTGCCAGCAGCTTAAGGGGTGAGCAGCCCCAGCATTTT. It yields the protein CASSLRGEQPQHF.

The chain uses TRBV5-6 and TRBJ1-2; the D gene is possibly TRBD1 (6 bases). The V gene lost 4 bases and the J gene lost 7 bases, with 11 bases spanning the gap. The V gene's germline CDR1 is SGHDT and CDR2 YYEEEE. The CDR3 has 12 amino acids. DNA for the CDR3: TGTGCCAGCAGCCCATTAGGGGGTGGCTACACCTTC. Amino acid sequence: CASSPLGGGYTF. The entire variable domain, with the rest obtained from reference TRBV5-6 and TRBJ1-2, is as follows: DAGVTQSPTHLIKTRGQQVTLRCSPKSGHDTVSWYQQALGQGPQFIFQYYEEEERQRGNFPDRFSGHQFPNYSSELNVNALLLGDSALYLCASSPLGGGYTFGSGTRLTVV.

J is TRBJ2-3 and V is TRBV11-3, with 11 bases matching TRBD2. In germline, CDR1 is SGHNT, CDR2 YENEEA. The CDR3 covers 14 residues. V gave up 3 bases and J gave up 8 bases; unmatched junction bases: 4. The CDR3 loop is CASSFSLAGGTQYF. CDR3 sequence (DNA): TGTGCCAGCAGCTTTAGCCTAGCGGGAGGTACGCAGTATTTT.

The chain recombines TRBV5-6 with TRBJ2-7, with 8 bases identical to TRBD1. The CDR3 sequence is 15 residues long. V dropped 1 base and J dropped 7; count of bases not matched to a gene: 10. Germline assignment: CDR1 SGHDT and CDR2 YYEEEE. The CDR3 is CASSLWTGPAGEQYF. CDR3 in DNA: TGTGCCAGCAGCTTGTGGACAGGGCCCGCCGGGGAGCAGTACTTC.